This record looks at one TCR beta chain sequence and its context. TCRdb's copy holds only in-frame clones and misses some; the assay was immunoSEQ multiplex PCR. Seen here are 500,000 to 750,000 clones, around nine tenths observed once, and the top ten hold about 0.01%. This sample is drawn from a study of shared T cell receptors in the human thymus. The CDR3 loop spans 18 amino acids. V shed 6 bases, J shed 4 bases, and the junction held 10 bases outside the gene matches. Germline CDR1 is LGHNT and CDR2 is FRNRAP. These sequences were also reported in another study, on human thymus T cells. That source adds: Serving as donors were healthy Finnish infants, each of whom was having open corrective surgery for congenital heart defects. It was from resections taken during corrective heart surgery that the thymus tissue came. Among thymic and blood repertoires, usage of V and J genes appeared biased. Related research described thymic repertoires that were highly overlapping among unrelated individuals.

The clonotype originates from a boy in the first two years of life with a congenital heart defect. The chain employs TRBV12-5 and TRBJ2-6; 12 bases are shared with TRBD1. Sequencing was done on a sample of thymocytes. CDR3 sequence: CASGGLGQGARGANVLTF. In nucleotides, the CDR3 is TGTGCTAGTGGGGGCCTGGGACAGGGGGCGCGGGGGGCCAACGTCCTGACTTTC.